Reported below is one TCR beta chain. Its antigen is unknown. Clones were read by immunoSEQ multiplex PCR, and TCRdb kept only the in-frame ones, dropping some. This table holds a few thousand clones, about 65% found once. This entry comes from a study of CD8 T cell repertoires and HIV-1 epitope variants. Study-wide context: Twenty-five autologous and known Gag and Nef epitope variant peptides each stimulated T cells separately. Control wells had CMV/EBV/flu peptides, negative Ebola AY9, or no peptide. Epitopes were three Gag families plus Nef HW9 and YT9. The baseline condition was 1M T cells left uncultured.

Germline V CDR1 and CDR2: MDHEN, SYDVKM. This CDR3 is built from 16 residues. Trimming shortened V by 3 bases and J by 0 bases, and 14 bases separated the two germline ends. The chain uses TRBV28 and TRBJ1-1; the D gene is possibly TRBD1 (5 bases). The specimen was cultured CD8+ T cells derived from PBMCs. The sequence was obtained from a male donor with HIV. The chain's CDR3 is CASSLIREDLNTEAFF. The CDR3 DNA reads as TGTGCCAGCAGTTTGATCAGGGAAGATTTGAACACTGAAGCTTTCTTT.